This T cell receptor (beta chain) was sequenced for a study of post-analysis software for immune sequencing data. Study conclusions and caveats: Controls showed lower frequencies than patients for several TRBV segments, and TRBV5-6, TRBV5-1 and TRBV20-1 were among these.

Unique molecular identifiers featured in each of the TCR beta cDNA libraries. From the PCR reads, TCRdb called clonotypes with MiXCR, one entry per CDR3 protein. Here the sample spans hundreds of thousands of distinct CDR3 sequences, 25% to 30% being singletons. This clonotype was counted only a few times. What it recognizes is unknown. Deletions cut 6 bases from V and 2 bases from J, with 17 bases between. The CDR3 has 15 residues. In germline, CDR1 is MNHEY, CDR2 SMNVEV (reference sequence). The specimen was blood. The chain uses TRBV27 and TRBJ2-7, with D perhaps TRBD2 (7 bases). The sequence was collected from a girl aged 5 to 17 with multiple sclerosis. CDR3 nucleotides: TGTGCCAGCAGGACTCCGGGGGGCGGGACCTACGAGCAGTACTTC. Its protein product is CASRTPGGGTYEQYF.